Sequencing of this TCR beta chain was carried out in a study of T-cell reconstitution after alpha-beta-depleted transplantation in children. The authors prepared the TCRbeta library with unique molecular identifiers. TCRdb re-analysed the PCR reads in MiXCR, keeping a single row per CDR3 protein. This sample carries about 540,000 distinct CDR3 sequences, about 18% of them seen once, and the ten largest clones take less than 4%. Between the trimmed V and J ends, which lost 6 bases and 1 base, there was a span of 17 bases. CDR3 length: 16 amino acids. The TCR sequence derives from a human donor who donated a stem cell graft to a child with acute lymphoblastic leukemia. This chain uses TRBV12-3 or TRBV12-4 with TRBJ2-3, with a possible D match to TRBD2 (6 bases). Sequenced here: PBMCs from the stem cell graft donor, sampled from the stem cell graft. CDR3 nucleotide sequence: TGTGCCAGCAGCATGCAAGCGGGCGCCGGCACAGATACGCAGTATTTT. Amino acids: CASSMQAGAGTDTQYF.